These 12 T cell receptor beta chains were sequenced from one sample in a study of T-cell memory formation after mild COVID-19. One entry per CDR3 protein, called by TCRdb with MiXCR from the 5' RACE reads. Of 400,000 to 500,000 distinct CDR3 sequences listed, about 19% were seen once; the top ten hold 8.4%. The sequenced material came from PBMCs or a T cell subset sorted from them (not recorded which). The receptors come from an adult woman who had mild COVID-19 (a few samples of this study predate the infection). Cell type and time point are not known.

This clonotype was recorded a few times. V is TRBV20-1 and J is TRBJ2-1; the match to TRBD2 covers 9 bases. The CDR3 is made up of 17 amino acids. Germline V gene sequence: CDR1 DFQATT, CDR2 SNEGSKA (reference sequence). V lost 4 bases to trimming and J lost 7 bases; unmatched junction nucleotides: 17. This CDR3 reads CSATPPGGRAPGNEQFF. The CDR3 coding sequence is TGCAGTGCTACTCCTCCGGGCGGGAGGGCCCCGGGAAATGAGCAGTTCTTC.

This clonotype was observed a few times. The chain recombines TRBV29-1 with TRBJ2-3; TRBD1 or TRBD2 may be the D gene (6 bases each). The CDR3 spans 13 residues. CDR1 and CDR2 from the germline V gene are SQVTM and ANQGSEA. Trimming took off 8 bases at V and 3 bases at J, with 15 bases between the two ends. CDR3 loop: CSIRPGATDTQYF. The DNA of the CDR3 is TGCAGCATACGACCGGGGGCTACAGATACGCAGTATTTT.

CDR3: CASSKGQVLYNEQFF. CDR3 DNA: TGTGCCAGCAGCAAGGGACAGGTACTTTACAATGAGCAGTTCTTC. V gene TRBV5-6 combines with J gene TRBJ2-1, with 8 nucleotides matching TRBD1. Germline V gene data show CDR1 as SGHDT and CDR2 as YYEEEE. This CDR3 spans 15 amino acids. V shed 4 bases and J 4 bases; nucleotides not matched to a gene: 7.

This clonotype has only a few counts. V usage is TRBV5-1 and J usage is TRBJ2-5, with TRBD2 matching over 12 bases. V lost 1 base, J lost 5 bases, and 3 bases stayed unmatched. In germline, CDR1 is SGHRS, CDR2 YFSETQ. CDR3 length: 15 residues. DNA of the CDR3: TGCGCCAGCAGCTTGCGACTAGCGGGAGTGGAGACCCAGTACTTC. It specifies CASSLRLAGVETQYF.

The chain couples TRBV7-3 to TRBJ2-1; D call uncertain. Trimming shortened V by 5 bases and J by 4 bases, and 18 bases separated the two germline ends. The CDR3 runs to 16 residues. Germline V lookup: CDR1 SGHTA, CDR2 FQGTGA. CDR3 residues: CASSRVRYGPYNEQFF. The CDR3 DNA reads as TGTGCCAGCAGCCGTGTGCGGTACGGACCGTACAATGAGCAGTTCTTC.

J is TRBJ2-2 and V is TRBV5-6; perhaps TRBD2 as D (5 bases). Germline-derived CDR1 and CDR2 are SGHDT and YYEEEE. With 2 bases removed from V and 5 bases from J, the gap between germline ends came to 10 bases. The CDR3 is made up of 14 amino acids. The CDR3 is CASSLGSYTGELFF. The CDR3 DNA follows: TGTGCCAGCAGCTTAGGGAGTTATACCGGGGAGCTGTTTTTT.

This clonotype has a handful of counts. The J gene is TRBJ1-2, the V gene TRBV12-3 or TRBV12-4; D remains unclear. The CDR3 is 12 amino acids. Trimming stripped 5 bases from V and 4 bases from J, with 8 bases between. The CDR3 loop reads CASSTGPYGYTF. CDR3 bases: TGTGCCAGCAGTACGGGCCCCTATGGCTACACCTTC.

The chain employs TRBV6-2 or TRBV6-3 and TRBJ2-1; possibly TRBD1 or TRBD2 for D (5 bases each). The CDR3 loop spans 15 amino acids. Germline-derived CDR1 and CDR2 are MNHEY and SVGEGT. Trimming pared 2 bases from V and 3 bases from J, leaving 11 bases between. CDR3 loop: CASSYLGPVYNEQFF. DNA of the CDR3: TGTGCCAGCAGTTACCTGGGACCAGTCTACAATGAGCAGTTCTTC.

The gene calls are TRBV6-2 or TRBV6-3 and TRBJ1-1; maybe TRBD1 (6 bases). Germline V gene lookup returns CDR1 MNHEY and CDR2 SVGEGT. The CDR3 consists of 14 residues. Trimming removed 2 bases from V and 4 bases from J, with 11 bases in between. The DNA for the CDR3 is TGTGCCAGCAGTTACGAGGGGGAGAGCACTGAAGCTTTCTTT. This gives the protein CASSYEGESTEAFF.

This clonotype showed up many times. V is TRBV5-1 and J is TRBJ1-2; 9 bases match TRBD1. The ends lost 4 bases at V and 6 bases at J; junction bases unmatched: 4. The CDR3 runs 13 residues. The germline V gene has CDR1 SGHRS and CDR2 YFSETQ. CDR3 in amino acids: CASSLGQGDGYTF. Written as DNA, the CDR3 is TGCGCCAGCAGCCTGGGACAGGGTGATGGCTACACCTTC. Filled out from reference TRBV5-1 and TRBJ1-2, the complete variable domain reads KAGVTQTPRYLIKTRGQQVTLSCSPISGHRSVSWYQQTPGQGLQFLFEYFSETQRNKGNFPGRFSGRQFSNSRSEMNVSTLELGDSALYLCASSLGQGDGYTFGSGTRLTVV.

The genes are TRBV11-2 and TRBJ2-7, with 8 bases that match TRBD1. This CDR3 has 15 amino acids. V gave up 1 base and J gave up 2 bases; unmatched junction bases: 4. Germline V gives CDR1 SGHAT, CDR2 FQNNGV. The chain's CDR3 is CASSLAHRGTYEQYF. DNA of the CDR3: TGTGCCAGCAGCTTAGCCCACAGGGGGACCTACGAGCAGTACTTC.

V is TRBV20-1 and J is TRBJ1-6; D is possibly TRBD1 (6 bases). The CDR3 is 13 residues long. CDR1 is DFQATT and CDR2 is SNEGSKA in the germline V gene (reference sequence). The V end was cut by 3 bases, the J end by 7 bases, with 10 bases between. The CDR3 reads CSARGTLNSPLHF. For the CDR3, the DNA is TGCAGTGCTAGGGGGACACTAAATTCACCCCTCCACTTT.